This T cell receptor (beta chain) is from a study of cytomegalovirus exposure and HLA in healthy donors. The PCR employed 60 Vbeta primers together with 13 Jbeta primers. Clones were sequenced by immunoSEQ multiplex PCR, and TCRdb holds only the in-frame ones, with some missing. Among 150,000 to 200,000 clones, approximately 75% were seen once, and the ten largest hold approximately 1.4%. Study conclusions and caveats: Presence/absence comparisons presumed near-even sequencing depth among donors.

The CDR3 has 15 residues. V was clipped by 7 bases and J by 4 bases, with 19 bases between them. Germline V gene data show CDR1 as MNHEY and CDR2 as SMNVEV (reference sequence). As for this clone: Its antigen is unknown.

This TCR derives from a girl aged 10 to 17 in good health and CMV-seronegative. Sample: PBMCs. The chain recombines TRBV27 with TRBJ1-2; a weak D match, TRBD1 (6 bases). DNA of the CDR3: TGTGCCAGCAATAGAGGGGGTCAACGGGGCTATGGCTACACCTTC. Translation gives CASNRGGQRGYGYTF.